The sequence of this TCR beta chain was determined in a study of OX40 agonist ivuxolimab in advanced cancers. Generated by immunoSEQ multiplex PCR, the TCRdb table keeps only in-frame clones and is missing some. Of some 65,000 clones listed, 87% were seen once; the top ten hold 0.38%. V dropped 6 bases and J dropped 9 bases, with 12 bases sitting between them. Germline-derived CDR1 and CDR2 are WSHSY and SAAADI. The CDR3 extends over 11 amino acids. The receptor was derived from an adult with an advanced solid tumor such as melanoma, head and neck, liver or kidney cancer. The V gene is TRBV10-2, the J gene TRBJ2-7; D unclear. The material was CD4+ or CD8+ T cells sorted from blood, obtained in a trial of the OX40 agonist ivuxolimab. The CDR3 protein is CASRAWDGQYF. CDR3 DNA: TGCGCCAGCAGAGCATGGGATGGGCAGTACTTC.